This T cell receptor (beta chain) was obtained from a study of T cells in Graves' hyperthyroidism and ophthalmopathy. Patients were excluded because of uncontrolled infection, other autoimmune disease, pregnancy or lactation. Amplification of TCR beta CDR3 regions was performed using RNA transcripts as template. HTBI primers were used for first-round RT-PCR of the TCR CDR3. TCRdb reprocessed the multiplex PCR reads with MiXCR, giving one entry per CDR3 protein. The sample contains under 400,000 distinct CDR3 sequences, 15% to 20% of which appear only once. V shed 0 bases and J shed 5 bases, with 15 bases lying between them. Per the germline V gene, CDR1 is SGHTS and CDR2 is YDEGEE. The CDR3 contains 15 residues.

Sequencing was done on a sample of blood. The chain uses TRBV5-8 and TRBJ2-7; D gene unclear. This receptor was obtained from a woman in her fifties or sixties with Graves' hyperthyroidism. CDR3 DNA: TGTGCCAGCAGCTTGGTTGTTCTGGGATCCCACGAGCAGTACTTC. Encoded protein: CASSLVVLGSHEQYF.